This entry lists 11 T cell receptor beta chains sequenced from one sample in a study of blood T cell repertoires in COVID-19. TCRdb's copy holds only in-frame clones and misses some; the assay was immunoSEQ multiplex PCR. The table lists 25,000 to 30,000 clones, approximately 83% of them singletons. The source material was peripheral blood. Receptors were obtained from an elderly woman with COVID-19, enrolled during active disease.

The CDR3 protein is CASSRTGRNSPLHF. CDR3 coding DNA: TGTGCCAGTAGCCGGACAGGGAGAAATTCACCCCTCCACTTT. This rearrangement joins TRBV19 to TRBJ1-6, with 8 positions matching TRBD1. This CDR3 comprises 14 residues. Trimming at V came to 6 bases and at J to 7 bases, leaving 5 bases not matched to a gene. The germline gives CDR1 LNHDA, CDR2 SQIVND (reference sequence).

The gene calls are TRBV6-5 and TRBJ1-2, with 9 bases lining up with TRBD1. Trimming cost V 6 bases and J 8 bases; bases outside gene matches: 7. The CDR3 spans 13 residues. Germline CDR1 is MNHEY and CDR2 is SVGAGI. CDR3 protein: CASRATGGRGYTF. In nucleotides, the CDR3 is TGTGCCAGCAGGGCAACAGGGGGCCGGGGCTACACCTTC.

V and J are TRBV6-5 and TRBJ1-2; weak D call: TRBD1 (5 bases). Germline assignment: CDR1 MNHEY and CDR2 SVGAGI. This CDR3 has 15 residues. The V gene lost 2 bases and the J gene lost 2 bases, with 12 bases spanning the gap. The CDR3 coding sequence is TGTGCCAGCAGTTACGACCGACAGCCAAACTATGGCTACACCTTC. This gives the protein CASSYDRQPNYGYTF.

V is TRBV2 and J is TRBJ1-5; TRBD1 might be the D (6 bases). Germline CDR1 reads SNHLY; CDR2 reads FYNNEI. This CDR3 comprises 13 residues. V lost 8 bases and J 4 bases, leaving 12 bases between the germline ends. The CDR3 nucleotides are TGTGCCAGCGCACAGGGCCTAAATCAGCCCCAGCATTTT. Translated: CASAQGLNQPQHF.

This rearrangement joins TRBV12-3 or TRBV12-4 to TRBJ1-1; TRBD1 agrees at 7 bases. The CDR3 runs 13 residues. Trimming at V came to 2 bases and at J to 7 bases, leaving 4 bases not matched to a gene. CDR3 coding DNA: TGTGCCAGCAGTTTAATGGGACAGCGTGAAGCTTTCTTT. Encoded protein: CASSLMGQREAFF.

This chain joins TRBV7-6 and TRBJ2-5; D may be TRBD1 (5 bases). The germline V gene encodes CDR1 SGHVS and CDR2 FNYEAQ. This CDR3 comprises 13 residues. V lost 2 bases and J 3 bases, leaving 7 bases between the germline ends. The chain's CDR3 is CASSLMTEETQYF. The CDR3 DNA reads as TGTGCCAGCAGCTTAATGACAGAAGAGACCCAGTACTTC. Using reference TRBV7-6 and TRBJ2-5 for the parts outside the CDR3, the full variable domain is GAGVSQSPRYKVTKRGQDVALRCDPISGHVSLYWYRQALGQGPEFLTYFNYEAQQDKSGLPNDRFSAERPEGSISTLTIQRTEQRDSAMYRCASSLMTEETQYFGPGTRLLVL.

This clone showed up just once. This chain joins TRBV6-5 and TRBJ1-1; 9 bases map to TRBD1. The V segment lost 10 bases and the J segment 3 bases; nucleotides outside the gene matches: 6. CDR3 length equals 13 residues. Germline V gene data show CDR1 as MNHEY and CDR2 as SVGAGI. The CDR3 nucleotides read TGTGCCACCGGACAGGGGAGGGACACTGAAGCTTTCTTT. It encodes CATGQGRDTEAFF.

The chain's CDR3 is CASSQLQDTTDTQYF. The CDR3 nucleotides are TGTGCCAGCAGCCAACTCCAGGACACCACAGATACGCAGTATTTT. The chain combines TRBV16 with TRBJ2-3, with D possibly matching TRBD1 (5 bases). Trimming stripped 2 bases from V and 2 bases from J, with 11 bases between. Germline CDR1 and CDR2: KGHSY and FQNENV. The CDR3 is made up of 15 amino acids.

This chain connects TRBV12-3 or TRBV12-4 to TRBJ2-1; D not resolved. Trimming removed 5 bases from V and 6 bases from J, with 8 bases in between. This CDR3 contains 12 residues. The CDR3 here is CASSTTGNEQFF. CDR3 in DNA: TGTGCCAGCAGTACGACGGGCAATGAGCAGTTCTTC.

The chain links TRBV4-2 to TRBJ1-6; the D gene is possibly TRBD1 (6 bases). Trimming left V 0 bases short and J 7 bases short, with 13 bases between. This CDR3 has 16 amino acids. Germline V lookup: CDR1 LGHNA, CDR2 YNFKEQ. The CDR3 is CASSQEGGGRNSPLHF. As DNA, the CDR3 is TGTGCCAGCAGCCAAGAAGGGGGAGGGAGGAATTCACCCCTCCACTTT.

The CDR3 here is CASSLDSTYNYGYTF. For the CDR3, the DNA is TGTGCCAGCAGCCTCGACAGTACTTACAACTATGGCTACACCTTC. This chain links TRBV5-6 with TRBJ1-2; a possible D gene is TRBD1 (5 bases). V was pared by 4 bases and J by 2 bases, with 15 bases between. This CDR3 comprises 15 residues. CDR1 is SGHDT, CDR2 YYEEEE, per germline.